Presented here are 15 T cell receptor beta chains from one specimen sequenced in a study of blood T cell repertoires in COVID-19. Only in-frame clones appear in the TCRdb table, and some are missing; sequencing was by immunoSEQ multiplex PCR. The sample has under 350,000 clones, approximately 89% seen once. The sample was PBMCs or T cells enriched from blood (not recorded which). The origin of the receptors is a woman between 55 and 75 years old who had recovered from COVID-19.

This rearrangement joins TRBV11-3 to TRBJ1-1; D not certain. The CDR3 totals 13 residues. Germline CDR1 reads SGHNT; CDR2 reads YENEEA. The germline V and J ends were trimmed by 5 bases and 1 base, with 8 bases remaining between them. CDR3 protein: CASSPSPNTEAFF. DNA for the CDR3: TGTGCCAGCAGCCCGTCCCCGAACACTGAAGCTTTCTTT. The variable domain in full, with the rest retrieved from reference TRBV11-3 and TRBJ1-1, is EAGVVQSPRYKIIEKKQPVAFWCNPISGHNTLYWYLQNLGQGPELLIRYENEEAVDDSQLPKDRFSAERLKGVDSTLKIQPAELGDSAVYLCASSPSPNTEAFFGQGTRLTVV.

The rearrangement uses TRBV29-1 and TRBJ2-1, with TRBD2 matching over 8 bases. The CDR3 sequence is 16 residues long. Germline lookup yields CDR1 SQVTM and CDR2 ANQGSEA. V was clipped by 0 bases and J by 2 bases; unmatched bases: 6. The CDR3 is CSVEEGRGGTYNEQFF. The CDR3 DNA is TGCAGCGTTGAAGAGGGTCGGGGGGGAACCTACAATGAGCAGTTCTTC.

V is TRBV7-2 and J is TRBJ1-1, with D hard to call. V was clipped by 1 base and J by 5 bases, with 14 bases between them. The CDR3 length is 15 residues. The V gene's germline CDR1 is SGHTA and CDR2 FQGNSA. DNA for the CDR3: TGTGCCAGCAGCTTAGAGGCGGAGGGAAGGACTGAAGCTTTCTTT. Protein product: CASSLEAEGRTEAFF.

The CDR3 region has the DNA TGTGCCAGCAGCACCGGGACAGAAGAGACCCAGTACTTC. This codes for CASSTGTEETQYF. J is TRBJ2-5 and V is TRBV5-4; the match to TRBD1 covers 7 bases. V gave up 4 bases and J gave up 3 bases; unmatched junction bases: 3. In germline, CDR1 is SGHNT, CDR2 YYREEE (reference sequence). This CDR3 is 13 amino acids long.

The genes are TRBV11-2 and TRBJ1-1, with no clear D. V was pared by 4 bases and J by 0 bases, with 6 bases between. The germline CDR1 and CDR2 sequences are SGHAT and FQNNGV. This CDR3 spans 13 amino acids. This chain's CDR3 is CASSSGMNTEAFF. The CDR3 coding sequence is TGTGCCAGCAGCTCGGGTATGAACACTGAAGCTTTCTTT.

This clone showed up just once. V is TRBV3-1 (or the pseudogene TRBV3-2) and J is TRBJ1-2; 8 bases map to TRBD1. The CDR3 is 17 amino acids. Germline V CDR1 and CDR2: LGHDT, YNNKEL (reference sequence). With 4 bases clipped from V and 3 bases from J, the junction kept 13 bases outside the gene matches. For the CDR3, the DNA is TGTGCCAGCAGCCCCAACCCCGGGACAGGCCACTACTATGGCTACACCTTC. Its translation is CASSPNPGTGHYYGYTF.

The chain has TRBV9 and TRBJ2-1; 11 bases match TRBD1. Trimming at V came to 0 bases and at J to 2 bases, leaving 1 base not matched to a gene. Germline-derived CDR1 and CDR2 are SGDLS and YYNGEE. The CDR3 runs 16 residues. The DNA of the CDR3 is TGTGCCAGCAGCGTAGTGGGACAGGGGGCCTACAATGAGCAGTTCTTC. It translates to CASSVVGQGAYNEQFF. The entire variable domain, with the rest obtained from reference TRBV9 and TRBJ2-1, is as follows: DSGVTQTPKHLITATGQRVTLRCSPRSGDLSVYWYQQSLDQGLQFLIQYYNGEERAKGNILERFSAQQFPDLHSELNLSSLELGDSALYFCASSVVGQGAYNEQFFGPGTRLTVL.

V gene TRBV28 combines with J gene TRBJ2-3, with TRBD2 matching over 12 bases. The V and J ends lost 5 bases and 4 bases, in that order; junction bases with no gene match: 4. CDR1 is MDHEN and CDR2 is SYDVKM in the germline V gene. The CDR3 covers 15 residues. This chain's CDR3 is CASSILAGGADTQYF. In DNA, the CDR3 is TGTGCCAGCAGTATACTAGCGGGAGGAGCAGATACGCAGTATTTT.

The chain recombines TRBV18 with TRBJ1-5; TRBD1 is a possible D gene (5 bases). The germline V and J ends were trimmed by 3 bases and 6 bases, with 12 bases remaining between them. CDR1 KGHSH and CDR2 LQKENI come from the germline V gene. The CDR3 covers 14 residues. The CDR3 region has the DNA TGTGCCAGCTCACCTCCCCCGCAGGGTCAGCCCCAGCATTTT. Translation: CASSPPPQGQPQHF. Looking up the rest from reference TRBV18 and TRBJ1-5 gives the full variable domain: NAGVMQNPRHLVRRRGQEARLRCSPMKGHSHVYWYRQLPEEGLKFMVYLQKENIIDESGMPKERFSAEFPKEGPSILRIQQVVRGDSAAYFCASSPPPQGQPQHFGDGTRLSIL.

The chain employs TRBV29-1 and TRBJ1-4; TRBD1 matches at 10 bases. This CDR3 region has 16 residues. V lost 0 bases to trimming and J lost 5 bases; unmatched junction nucleotides: 6. Per germline, CDR1 SQVTM and CDR2 ANQGSEA. CDR3 sequence: CSVEDPWGQGNEKLFF. The CDR3 DNA reads as TGCAGCGTTGAAGATCCCTGGGGACAGGGGAATGAAAAACTGTTTTTT.

This rearrangement joins TRBV28 to TRBJ2-7, with TRBD2 matching over 7 bases. V was clipped by 7 bases and J by 3 bases; unmatched bases: 15. The CDR3 extends over 16 amino acids. CDR1 is MDHEN, CDR2 SYDVKM, per germline. The CDR3 DNA reads TGTGCCAGCATCGTGGGAGGGCCGCCTCGAATCTACGAGCAGTACTTC. Its translation: CASIVGGPPRIYEQYF. The variable domain in full, with the rest retrieved from reference TRBV28 and TRBJ2-7, is DVKVTQSSRYLVKRTGEKVFLECVQDMDHENMFWYRQDPGLGLRLIYFSYDVKMKEKGDIPEGYSVSREKKERFSLILESASTNQTSMYLCASIVGGPPRIYEQYFGPGTRLTVT.

This chain joins TRBV5-1 and TRBJ1-2; possibly TRBD1 for D (6 bases). Per germline, CDR1 SGHRS and CDR2 YFSETQ. Deletions cut 1 base from V and 4 bases from J, with 11 bases between. The CDR3 runs 14 residues. The CDR3 nucleotides read TGCGCCAGCAGCTTGATAGGGGGAAGCTATGGCTACACCTTC. This encodes CASSLIGGSYGYTF.

This clone appeared a few times. The V gene is TRBV4-1, the J gene TRBJ2-1; no firm D call. CDR1 is MGHRA and CDR2 is YSYEKL in the germline V gene. The germline V and J ends were trimmed by 1 base and 6 bases, with 13 bases remaining between them. CDR3 length: 15 amino acids. The CDR3 reads CASSQGGYVPNEQFF. In DNA form, the CDR3 reads TGCGCCAGCAGCCAAGGCGGATACGTCCCCAATGAGCAGTTCTTC.

The chain carries TRBV20-1 and TRBJ1-5; TRBD1 matches 7 bases. V dropped 3 bases and J dropped 2; count of bases not matched to a gene: 13. CDR3 length equals 17 residues. Germline V gene lookup returns CDR1 DFQATT and CDR2 SNEGSKA (reference sequence). The CDR3 DNA reads as TGCAGTGCTAGTTTGTATGAAGGACAGGCCCGCAATCAGCCCCAGCATTTT. This encodes CSASLYEGQARNQPQHF.

This chain uses TRBV9 with TRBJ1-1; no firm D call. CDR3 length: 16 amino acids. V gave up 4 bases and J gave up 11 bases, with 27 bases separating them. Germline values: CDR1 SGDLS, CDR2 YYNGEE. The CDR3 sequence: CASSIQIVPWSADAFF. In DNA, the CDR3 is TGTGCCAGCAGCATCCAAATCGTCCCCTGGTCGGCGGATGCTTTCTTT.